This T cell receptor (beta chain) originates from a study of CD8+ T cells in alopecia areata. cDNA reverse transcribed from extracted RNA served as the sequencing template. Sequencing used immunoSEQ multiplex PCR; TCRdb keeps in-frame clones, though not all of them. The sample records roughly 220,000 clones, more than 55% being singletons. This clone showed up just a few times. Its cognate antigen is unknown. Study-wide points: Scalp clonality dropped significantly under tofacitinib, as did expanded CD8+ top-100 clones.

Trimming removed 2 bases at V and 2 bases at J, with 6 bases between. This CDR3 is built from 14 residues. Per germline, CDR1 SGHTA and CDR2 FQGNSA. Regarding treatment: oral pan-JAK inhibitor, 5-10 mg twice daily. In alopecia areata patients, both lesional scalp punch biopsies and peripheral blood were collected. The chain couples TRBV7-2 to TRBJ1-4; D might be TRBD1 (6 bases). The sequences come from CD4+ T cells sorted from blood, collected between weeks 43 and 45, from a patient treated with tofacitinib. The TCR sequence derives from a human donor with alopecia areata. CDR3 in DNA: TGTGCCAGCAGCTTACAGGGGACTAATGAAAAACTGTTTTTT. It yields the protein CASSLQGTNEKLFF.